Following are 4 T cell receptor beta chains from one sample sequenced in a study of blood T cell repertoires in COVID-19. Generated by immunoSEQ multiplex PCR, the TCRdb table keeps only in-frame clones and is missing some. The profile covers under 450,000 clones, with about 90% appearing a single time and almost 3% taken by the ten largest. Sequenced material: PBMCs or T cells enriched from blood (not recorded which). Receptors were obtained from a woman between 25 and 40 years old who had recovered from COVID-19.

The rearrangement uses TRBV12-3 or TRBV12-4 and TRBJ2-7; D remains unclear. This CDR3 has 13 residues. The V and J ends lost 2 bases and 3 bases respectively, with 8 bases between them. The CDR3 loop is CASSLTDYYEQYF. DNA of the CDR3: TGTGCCAGCAGTTTAACAGATTACTACGAGCAGTACTTC.

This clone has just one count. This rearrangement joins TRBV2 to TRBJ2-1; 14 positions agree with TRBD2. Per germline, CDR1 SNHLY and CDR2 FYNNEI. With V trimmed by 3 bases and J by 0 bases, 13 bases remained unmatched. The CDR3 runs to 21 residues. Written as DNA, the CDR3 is TGTGCCAGCAGTGACGACGGACTAGCGGGGGGCAAGAGGAGCTCCTACAATGAGCAGTTCTTC. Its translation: CASSDDGLAGGKRSSYNEQFF.

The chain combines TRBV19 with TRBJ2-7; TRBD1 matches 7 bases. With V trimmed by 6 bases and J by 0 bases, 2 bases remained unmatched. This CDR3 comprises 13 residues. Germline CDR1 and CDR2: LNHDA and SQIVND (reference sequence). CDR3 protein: CASRGQSSYEQYF. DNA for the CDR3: TGTGCCAGTAGGGGACAGTCCTCCTACGAGCAGTACTTC.

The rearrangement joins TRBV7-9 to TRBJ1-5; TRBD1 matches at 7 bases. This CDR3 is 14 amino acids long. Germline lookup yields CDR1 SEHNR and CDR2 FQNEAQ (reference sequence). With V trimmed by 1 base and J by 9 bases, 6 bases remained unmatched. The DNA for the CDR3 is TGTGCCAGCAGCTTAGGACAGGGAGGCGGGCCCCAGCATTTT. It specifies CASSLGQGGGPQHF.